This section outlines one T cell receptor (beta chain) sequence together with its context. Both 60 Vbeta primers and 13 Jbeta primers went into the PCR. Here immunoSEQ multiplex PCR was the method, and the copy in TCRdb shows in-frame clones only, minus some. The repertoire holds approximately 160,000 clones, 75% to 85% seen once, with 6.5% to 8.5% in the top ten. This entry comes from a study of cytomegalovirus exposure and HLA in healthy donors. After removal of 5 bases from V and 6 bases from J, the junction contained 15 bases not matched to a gene. From germline, CDR1 is GTSNPN and CDR2 SVGIG (reference sequence). The CDR3 runs 15 residues.

Material: PBMCs. The V gene is TRBV30, the J gene TRBJ2-5, with TRBD1 identical over 7 bases. This receptor was obtained from a man between 25 and 39 years old in good health and CMV-seropositive. CDR3 coding DNA: TGTGCCTGGGGGTTCGGGTCCCAGGGGGTAAAGACCCAGTACTTC. Amino acid sequence: CAWGFGSQGVKTQYF. The whole variable domain, filled in from reference TRBV30 and TRBJ2-5, reads SQTIHQWPATLVQPVGSPLSLECTVEGTSNPNLYWYRQAAGRGLQLLFYSVGIGQISSEVPQNLSASRPQDRQFILSSKKLLLSDSGFYLCAWGFGSQGVKTQYFGPGTRLLVL.